One and the same sample provided the 21 T cell receptor beta chains below, sequenced in a study of memory CD4+ T cells and cytomegalovirus serostatus. Single viable CD3+CD4+CD8-CD45RO+ cells were sorted as the memory CD4+ T cells. Some clones are missing from TCRdb's copy, which holds only in-frame ones; the method was immunoSEQ multiplex PCR. In the table there are about 62,000 clones, approximately 80% of which are singletons. Sequenced: memory CD4+ T cells from blood. All receptors derive from an adult in good health and CMV-seropositive.

CDR3 sequence reads: CASRYGGQGGSPLHF. CDR3 in DNA: TGCGCCAGCAGGTATGGGGGCCAGGGGGGCTCACCCCTCCACTTT. The J gene is TRBJ1-6, the V gene TRBV5-1; 7 bases fit TRBD1. This CDR3 spans 15 amino acids. Germline CDR1 is SGHRS and CDR2 is YFSETQ. V shed 5 bases, J shed 10 bases, and the junction held 12 bases outside the gene matches.

This clone was counted only a few times. The CDR3 sequence is CASSIWTATNYGYTF. CDR3 nucleotide sequence: TGTGCCAGTAGTATCTGGACAGCTACCAACTATGGCTACACCTTC. The chain joins TRBV19 to TRBJ1-2; D is perhaps TRBD1 (6 bases). The germline gives CDR1 LNHDA, CDR2 SQIVND (reference sequence). With 3 bases removed from V and 2 bases from J, the gap between germline ends came to 13 bases. The CDR3 is made up of 15 amino acids.

The chain couples TRBV6-1 to TRBJ1-1, with a possible D match to TRBD1 (5 bases). CDR3 length equals 12 residues. V dropped 11 bases and J dropped 2 bases, with 12 bases sitting between them. The germline V gene encodes CDR1 MNHNS and CDR2 SASEGT. The CDR3 region is CAARQGNTEAFF. DNA of the CDR3: TGTGCCGCCCGGCAGGGTAACACTGAAGCTTTCTTT.

The V gene is TRBV5-1, the J gene TRBJ1-2; 11 nucleotides agree with TRBD1. There are 14 residues in the CDR3. CDR1 and CDR2 (germline): SGHRS, YFSETQ. V dropped 4 bases and J dropped 8; count of bases not matched to a gene: 7. The CDR3 loop reads CASSTGQGARGYTF. The CDR3 DNA reads TGCGCCAGCAGCACCGGACAGGGGGCGAGGGGCTACACCTTC.

The chain joins TRBV30 to TRBJ1-1; 7 bases are a match to TRBD1. The CDR3 consists of 13 residues. Trimming at V came to 7 bases and at J to 1 base, leaving 6 bases not matched to a gene. Germline V gene lookup returns CDR1 GTSNPN and CDR2 SVGIG (reference sequence). CDR3 bases: TGTGCCTTAACACAGGGGTGGAACACTGAAGCTTTCTTT. This codes for CALTQGWNTEAFF.

By share, this clone ranks as medium-sized (0.01 to 0.1%). Here the CDR3 reads CASSVGGEAFF. As DNA, the CDR3 is TGTGCCAGCAGTGTTGGTGGCGAAGCTTTCTTT. V gene TRBV2 combines with J gene TRBJ1-1; D unresolved. Trimming shortened V by 4 bases and J by 8 bases, and 8 bases separated the two germline ends. Germline CDR1 is SNHLY and CDR2 is FYNNEI. This CDR3 comprises 11 residues.

With respect to this clone: Other DNA sequences in this sample translate to the same CDR3. This chain links TRBV6-1 with TRBJ2-7; maybe TRBD1 (5 bases). Germline CDR1 is MNHNS and CDR2 is SASEGT. This CDR3 is 15 amino acids long. Trimming left V 3 bases short and J 5 bases short, with 17 bases between. The chain's CDR3 is CASSDKGRGENEQYF. CDR3 in DNA: TGTGCCAGCAGTGATAAGGGTAGGGGTGAGAACGAGCAGTACTTC.

The chain recombines TRBV6-5 with TRBJ1-1; D is undetermined. With 8 bases removed from V and 1 base from J, the gap between germline ends came to 14 bases. Germline V CDR1 and CDR2: MNHEY, SVGAGI. The CDR3 consists of 14 residues. DNA of the CDR3: TGTGCCAGCCTTCAAACCCGGGGGAACACTGAAGCTTTCTTT. Encoded protein: CASLQTRGNTEAFF.

V gene TRBV5-6 combines with J gene TRBJ2-7, with 7 bases fitting TRBD2. CDR1 and CDR2 from the germline V gene are SGHDT and YYEEEE. Trimming took 0 bases from V and 4 from J; bases not matched to a gene: 13. The CDR3 runs 17 residues. The CDR3 DNA reads TGTGCCAGCAGCTTGGTGGATTTCGGACGGGGAGGGTACGAGCAGTACTTC. It encodes CASSLVDFGRGGYEQYF.

The chain combines TRBV9 with TRBJ2-3, with D perhaps being TRBD1 or TRBD2 (5 bases each). This CDR3 contains 11 residues. Trimming pared 10 bases from V and 5 bases from J, leaving 11 bases between. Germline values: CDR1 SGDLS, CDR2 YYNGEE. The chain's CDR3 is CASGQGDTQYF. For the CDR3, the DNA is TGTGCCTCGGGGCAGGGAGATACGCAGTATTTT. Drawing the rest from reference TRBV9 and TRBJ2-3, the complete variable domain is DSGVTQTPKHLITATGQRVTLRCSPRSGDLSVYWYQQSLDQGLQFLIQYYNGEERAKGNILERFSAQQFPDLHSELNLSSLELGDSALYFCASGQGDTQYFGPGTRLTVL.

Sample share makes this clone medium-sized. The chain couples TRBV9 to TRBJ2-1, with 9 bases matching TRBD2. The junction had 7 bases not matched to a gene; V was cut back by 4 bases and J by 2 bases. Germline CDR1 and CDR2: SGDLS and YYNGEE. This CDR3 spans 16 amino acids. The CDR3 bases are TGTGCCAGCAGCCCAGTCCCTAGCGGGACCTACAATGAGCAGTTCTTC. It is translated as CASSPVPSGTYNEQFF.

A remark on this clone: One junction end disagrees with the germline gene, perhaps due to a read error. The gene calls are TRBV7-2 and TRBJ2-2; maybe TRBD1 (5 bases). Looked up from germline, CDR1 is SGHTA and CDR2 is FQGNSA. The CDR3 loop spans 16 amino acids. The CDR3 region is CASSGAGPFNTGELFF. The CDR3 DNA follows: TGTGCCAGCAGCGGGGCCGGGCCCTTTAACACGGGGGAGCTGTTTTTT.

The rearrangement joins TRBV18 to TRBJ1-1; no firm D call. V lost 0 bases to trimming and J lost 6 bases, with 20 bases between them. Germline CDR1 is KGHSH and CDR2 is LQKENI. The CDR3 is 17 amino acids. CDR3 in amino acids: CASSPPLWGVGRAEAFF. DNA for the CDR3: TGTGCCAGCTCACCACCTCTGTGGGGTGTTGGTAGGGCTGAAGCTTTCTTT.

The rearrangement links TRBV15 to TRBJ2-7; D is uncertain. Trimming shortened V by 3 bases and J by 5 bases, and 20 bases separated the two germline ends. The CDR3 spans 16 residues. The V gene's germline CDR1 is LNHNV and CDR2 YYDKDF (reference sequence). The CDR3 coding sequence is TGTGCCACCAGCAGTTCCGGCAAGAACCTATGGGACGAGCAGTACTTC. Protein sequence: CATSSSGKNLWDEQYF.

The chain employs TRBV4-1 and TRBJ1-1; unclear D gene. This CDR3 region has 18 residues. V was clipped by 1 base and J by 4 bases, with 22 bases between them. Germline CDR1 is MGHRA and CDR2 is YSYEKL. CDR3 nucleotides: TGCGCCAGCAGCCAAGCAGTTAGTCGGCAGCGGGTGTCCACTGAAGCTTTCTTT. Residues: CASSQAVSRQRVSTEAFF.

The chain is built from TRBV5-1 and TRBJ2-2; 7 bases align to TRBD1. Per germline, CDR1 SGHRS and CDR2 YFSETQ. Trimming at V came to 0 bases and at J to 7 bases, leaving 6 bases not matched to a gene. The CDR3 runs 15 residues. For the CDR3, the DNA is TGCGCCAGCAGCTTGGATGACAGGGCTGTCGGGGAGCTGTTTTTT. Its translation is CASSLDDRAVGELFF.

The chain joins TRBV18 to TRBJ2-3, with 7 bases lining up with TRBD1. J was trimmed by 1 base and V by 4 bases; bases with no gene match: 11. The CDR3 contains 17 residues. Germline loops: CDR1 KGHSH, CDR2 LQKENI. The CDR3 spells CASSLGRTGAGTDTQYF. In DNA form, the CDR3 reads TGTGCCAGCTCACTTGGGCGAACAGGGGCAGGCACAGATACGCAGTATTTT.

V gene TRBV30 combines with J gene TRBJ2-6; 9 bases map to TRBD1. This CDR3 has 18 amino acids. Germline V gene lookup returns CDR1 GTSNPN and CDR2 SVGIG (reference sequence). The V gene end was trimmed by 2 bases and the J gene end by 1 base; junction bases not matched to a gene: 9. CDR3: CAWSTATGGRSGANVLTF. The CDR3 DNA reads TGTGCCTGGAGTACAGCGACAGGGGGTAGGTCTGGGGCCAACGTCCTGACTTTC.

CDR3 nucleotide sequence: TGTGCCAGCAGCTCCTCCCCAGGGACCTACGAGCAGTACTTC. Translating it yields CASSSSPGTYEQYF. The chain links TRBV5-5 to TRBJ2-7; TRBD1 is a possible D gene (5 bases). V shed 3 bases and J shed 2 bases, with 12 bases lying between them. Germline values: CDR1 SGHKS, CDR2 YYEKEE (reference sequence). This CDR3 region has 14 residues.

The V and J genes are TRBV11-2 and TRBJ1-3, with TRBD1 as a possible D gene (5 bases). This CDR3 spans 16 amino acids. The V gene lost 1 base and the J gene lost 2 bases, with 12 bases spanning the gap. Per the germline V gene, CDR1 is SGHAT and CDR2 is FQNNGV. This chain's CDR3 is CASSLGGKGAGNTIYF. CDR3 nucleotides: TGTGCCAGCAGCTTAGGAGGAAAAGGGGCTGGAAACACCATATATTTT.

This chain uses TRBV11-3 with TRBJ2-2; the match to TRBD1 covers 11 bases. Germline CDR1 SGHNT, CDR2 YENEEA. CDR3 length equals 16 residues. V was clipped by 1 base and J by 7 bases; unmatched bases: 5. CDR3 sequence (DNA): TGTGCCAGCAGCTTAGGCGGACAGGGGGCTGTCGGGGAGCTGTTTTTT. This translates into CASSLGGQGAVGELFF. Together with reference TRBV11-3 and TRBJ2-2, the CDR3 gives the full variable domain: EAGVVQSPRYKIIEKKQPVAFWCNPISGHNTLYWYLQNLGQGPELLIRYENEEAVDDSQLPKDRFSAERLKGVDSTLKIQPAELGDSAVYLCASSLGGQGAVGELFFGEGSRLTVL.